This T cell receptor (beta chain) derives from a study of T-cell reconstitution after alpha-beta-depleted transplantation in children. CDR3 size: 12 residues. With V trimmed by 5 bases and J by 5 bases, 3 bases remained unmatched. Looked up from germline, CDR1 is PRHDT and CDR2 is FYEKMQ (reference sequence). Findings and caveats of the study: T-cell counts and diversity were attributed mostly to newly produced T cells one year after transplant. Reportedly, only several hundred clones from non-depleted graft cells drove alpha-beta T-cell counts at about two months.

This clonotype has at least ten counts. The target antigen is unknown. The TCRbeta library incorporated unique molecular identifiers. TCRdb passed the PCR reads through MiXCR, listing each CDR3 protein once. The repertoire holds about 200,000 distinct CDR3 sequences, with 6.3% as singletons. This sequence joins TRBV13 and TRBJ2-7; the match to TRBD1 covers 7 bases. The clonotype was recovered from a girl under two years old with combined immunodeficiency, due to receive a stem cell transplant. The sequences come from PBMCs, collected before TCRalphabeta/CD19-depleted stem cell transplant. CDR3 in DNA: TGTGCCAGCAGCAAAACAGGGGACGAGCAGTACTTC. Its translation is CASSKTGDEQYF.